This TCR beta chain was observed in a study of control samples from healthy donors and cancer patients. Repertoires were generated with immunoSEQ multiplex PCR, while TCRdb's copy carries only in-frame clones and drops some. The sample shows 150,000 to 200,000 clones, roughly 89% of them seen only once. This CDR3 has 16 residues. Germline V gene data show CDR1 as KGHDR and CDR2 as SFDVKD. V shed 5 bases and J 4 bases; nucleotides not matched to a gene: 5. V gene TRBV24-1 combines with J gene TRBJ2-1; 12 bases are shared with TRBD2. Sequenced: blood. The source of this sequence is a woman between 50 and 59 years old in good health. CDR3 residues: CATSALTSGSYNEQFF. For the CDR3, the DNA is TGTGCCACCAGTGCCCTGACTAGCGGGAGTTACAATGAGCAGTTCTTC.